This T cell receptor (beta chain) stems from a study of shared clonotypes between healthy human individuals. Study overall: Three plates each covered CD4 naive and memory; CD8 naive two, CD8 memory one.

By share, this clone counts as medium-sized. Antigen specificity is unknown. Each replicate PCR on the sorted subsets used 200 to 250 ng DNA (roughly 32,000 T cell genomes). The method was immunoSEQ multiplex PCR; TCRdb's version includes in-frame clones alone and lacks a portion of them. The top ten hold about 51% of the sample, which has approximately 82,000 clones, roughly three fifths seen once. General study findings and limits: Memory subsets generally showed lower estimated richness than naive subsets.

This receptor was obtained from a young man in good health. Sequenced material: memory CD8+ T cells sorted from blood. Subset defined: CD45RO+ cells pooled with CCR7-negative TemRA cells.

This CDR3 reads CASTEGQYNEQFF. DNA of the CDR3: TGTGCCAGCACCGAGGGACAGTACAATGAGCAGTTCTTC. The chain joins TRBV7-8 to TRBJ2-1; 7 bases align to TRBD1. The CDR3 totals 13 residues. CDR1 is SGHVS and CDR2 is FQNEAQ in the germline V gene. The J segment lost 4 bases and the V segment lost 7 bases, leaving 4 bases of the junction unmatched.